A selection of T cell receptor beta chains follows, all from one sample in a study of shared T cell receptors in the human thymus. TCRdb keeps only in-frame clones here, not all; method: immunoSEQ multiplex PCR. The sample lists 550,000 to 800,000 clones, 70% to 90% occurring once. The sample was also linked to a second study, of human thymus T cells.

The sample consisted of thymocytes. The receptors shown here come from a girl under three years old with a congenital heart defect. The CDR3 runs from the conserved cysteine through the conserved F or W. D genes are given only for firm matches. Size values are once, few and many counts, or a class for expanded clones, and some rows have none.

j_call cdr3_length clone_size v_call d_call cdr3_aa cdr3_nt
TRBJ2-5 14 NA TRBV7-8 NA CASTNQGTPETQYF TGTGCCAGTACTAATCAGGGGACCCCCGAGACCCAGTACTTC
TRBJ2-1 15 NA TRBV6-1 NA CASSEFQRRVDEQFF TGTGCCAGCAGTGAATTCCAGCGTCGTGTGGATGAGCAGTTCTTC
TRBJ1-4 17 NA TRBV27 TRBD1 CASSPLDRGATNEKLFF TGTGCCAGCAGTCCCCTGGACAGGGGAGCGACTAATGAAAAACTGTTTTTT
TRBJ2-5 15 NA TRBV5-1 NA CASSLAGVLEETQYF TGCGCCAGCAGCTTGGCGGGGGTCCTCGAAGAGACCCAGTACTTC
TRBJ1-1 19 few TRBV5-1 TRBD1 CASSFVANSGQETNTEAFF TGCGCCAGCAGCTTCGTCGCCAATTCTGGACAGGAGACGAACACTGAAGCTTTCTTT
TRBJ2-1 15 NA TRBV27 NA CASSLRHSKVDEQFF TGTGCCAGCAGTTTAAGACACTCCAAGGTCGATGAGCAGTTCTTC
TRBJ2-1 16 few TRBV13 TRBD2 CASSLATGGPGNEQFF TGTGCCAGCAGCTTAGCCACGGGGGGGCCAGGGAATGAGCAGTTCTTC
TRBJ1-2 14 once TRBV6-1 TRBD1 CASRYRDSVPGYTF TGTGCCAGCAGGTACCGGGACAGCGTGCCGGGCTACACCTTC
TRBJ2-2 16 NA TRBV4-1 NA CASSPRGAANTGELFF TGCGCCAGCAGCCCCAGGGGAGCCGCGAACACCGGGGAGCTGTTTTTT
TRBJ2-7 14 NA TRBV6-5 TRBD1 CASSRDRGTYEQYF TGTGCCAGCAGTCGTGACAGGGGTACCTACGAGCAGTACTTC
TRBJ1-1 15 NA TRBV7-2 NA CASSSFDRMNTEAFF TGTGCCAGCAGCTCCTTCGACAGGATGAACACTGAAGCTTTCTTT
TRBJ1-4 18 NA TRBV7-2 NA CASSLRGHLSGTNEKLFF TGTGCCAGCAGCTTAAGGGGACACCTTTCCGGGACTAATGAAAAACTGTTTTTT
TRBJ1-2 17 NA TRBV2 TRBD1 CASSEGGQGDPNYGYTF TGTGCCAGCAGTGAAGGGGGACAGGGGGACCCTAACTATGGCTACACCTTC
TRBJ1-2 14 NA TRBV6-5 NA CASKCQGKGYGYTF TGTGCCAGCAAGTGCCAGGGCAAAGGCTATGGCTACACCTTC
TRBJ1-2 19 NA TRBV28 NA CATVPGAGGARPDGGGYTF TGTGCCACCGTCCCTGGGGCAGGAGGGGCCCGTCCTGATGGAGGTGGCTACACCTTC
TRBJ1-1 17 few TRBV29-1 TRBD1 CSVERAGGHVRDTEAFF TGCAGCGTTGAAAGGGCAGGGGGCCATGTAAGGGACACTGAAGCTTTCTTT
TRBJ1-2 18 NA TRBV5-6 NA CASSLIVYGRGANYGYTF TGTGCCAGCAGCTTGATAGTTTACGGACGGGGAGCTAACTATGGCTACACCTTC
TRBJ2-1 13 NA TRBV6-1 NA CAGQTTYYNEQFF TGTGCCGGACAGACAACCTACTACAATGAGCAGTTCTTC
TRBJ2-3 13 NA TRBV11-2 NA CASSLQDSDTQYF TGTGCCAGCAGCTTACAGGATTCAGATACGCAGTATTTT
TRBJ1-1 17 NA TRBV5-5 NA CASSISRDKRKNTEAFF TGTGCCAGCAGTATTAGTCGGGACAAGCGAAAAAACACTGAAGCTTTCTTT
TRBJ1-3 15 NA TRBV7-2 NA CASSFAGEGRNTIYF TGTGCCAGCAGCTTCGCGGGCGAGGGTAGGAACACCATATATTTT
TRBJ1-1 14 NA TRBV5-1 NA CASSFREGNTEAFF TGCGCCAGCAGCTTCCGTGAGGGGAACACTGAAGCTTTCTTT
TRBJ2-3 13 NA TRBV5-1 NA CASSRGTTDTQYF TGCGCCAGCAGCCGGGGGACCACAGATACGCAGTATTTT
TRBJ1-4 15 NA TRBV5-1 NA CASSFLGSVNEKLFF TGCGCCAGCAGCTTCTTGGGCTCGGTAAATGAAAAACTGTTTTTT
TRBJ2-4 15 NA TRBV5-6 TRBD2 CASSSKGTSKNIQYF TGTGCCAGCAGCTCGAAGGGGACTAGCAAAAACATTCAGTACTTC